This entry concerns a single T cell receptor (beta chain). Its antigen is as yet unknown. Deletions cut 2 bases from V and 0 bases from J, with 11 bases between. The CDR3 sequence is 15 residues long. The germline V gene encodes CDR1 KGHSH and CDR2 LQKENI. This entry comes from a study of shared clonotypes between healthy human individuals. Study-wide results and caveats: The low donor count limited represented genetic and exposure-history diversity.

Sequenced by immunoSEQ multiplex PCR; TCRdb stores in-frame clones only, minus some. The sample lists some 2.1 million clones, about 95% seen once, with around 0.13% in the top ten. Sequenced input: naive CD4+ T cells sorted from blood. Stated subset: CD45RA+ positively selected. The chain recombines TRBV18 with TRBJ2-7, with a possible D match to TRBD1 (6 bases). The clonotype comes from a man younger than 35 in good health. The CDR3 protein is CASSPGGHLSYEQYF. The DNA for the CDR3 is TGTGCCAGCTCACCAGGGGGACATCTCTCCTACGAGCAGTACTTC.